A single sample is the source of the 12 T cell receptor beta chains below, sequenced in a study of cytomegalovirus exposure and HLA in healthy donors (dated by TCRdb to the late 2010s). Libraries came from the immunoSEQ multiplex PCR assay. For the multiplex PCR, a mixture combining 60 forward primers for TCR Vbeta segments and 13 reverse primers for TCR Jbeta segments was used. TCRdb provides this immuneACCESS table in a form limited to in-frame rearrangements. Some clones are lacking; in checked studies, under half of them reflect an unresolved V gene, and why the rest are absent is not known. The sample table contains 90,000 or so clones; only one count was recorded for roughly four fifths of them. The top ten constitute nearly 3.5% of the sample. The source material was PBMCs. These TCRs come from a man aged 30-40 years in good health and CMV-seropositive.

CDR3 residues: CASSEQGFRYGYTF. The DNA for the CDR3 is TGCGCCAGCAGCGAACAGGGGTTCCGGTATGGCTACACCTTC. The chain couples TRBV10-2 to TRBJ1-2; 7 nucleotides line up with TRBD1. This CDR3 region has 14 residues. J lost 5 bases, V lost 6 bases, and 9 bases had no gene match. Germline CDR1 WSHSY, CDR2 SAAADI.

About this clone: Germline and junction disagree at one end, which may indicate a read error. The V gene is TRBV6-5, the J gene TRBJ2-7, with D uncertain. This CDR3 has 15 amino acids. Germline assignment: CDR1 MNHEY and CDR2 SVGAGI. The CDR3 DNA reads as TGTGCCAGCAGTTACGCCCCGCTTAGCTCCTACGGGCAGTACTTC. The encoded protein is CASSYAPLSSYGQYF.

V and J are TRBV5-6 and TRBJ1-2; TRBD1 agrees at 8 bases. After removal of 0 bases from V and 6 bases from J, the junction contained 10 bases not matched to a gene. The germline gives CDR1 SGHDT, CDR2 YYEEEE. The CDR3 has 16 residues. For the CDR3, the DNA is TGTGCCAGCAGCTTGGCCCTCCCGGGGACAGGAGATGGCTACACCTTC. As protein: CASSLALPGTGDGYTF.

V is TRBV7-9 and J is TRBJ2-3; 12 positions match TRBD2. This CDR3 spans 17 amino acids. The junction had 9 bases not matched to a gene; V was cut back by 5 bases and J by 3 bases. The germline CDR1 and CDR2 sequences are SEHNR and FQNEAQ (reference sequence). For the CDR3, the DNA is TGTGCCAGCAGCGATTCTAGCGGGAGGGCCGGGACAGATACGCAGTATTTT. Translating it yields CASSDSSGRAGTDTQYF.

V gene TRBV10-2 combines with J gene TRBJ1-5; no definite D call. The CDR3 extends over 17 amino acids. Deletions cut 3 bases from V and 0 bases from J, with 15 bases between. Germline values: CDR1 WSHSY, CDR2 SAAADI. CDR3 amino acids: CASSESGGGYSNQPQHF. CDR3 nucleotide sequence: TGCGCCAGCAGTGAAAGTGGAGGAGGATATAGCAATCAGCCCCAGCATTTT.

The chain uses TRBV6-6 and TRBJ2-1, with 8 bases that match TRBD1. The junction had 9 bases not matched to a gene; V was cut back by 5 bases and J by 6 bases. The CDR3 runs to 15 residues. CDR1 is MNHNY, CDR2 SVGAGI, per germline (reference sequence). The CDR3 sequence: CASSGGQARPNEQFF. In DNA, the CDR3 is TGTGCCAGCAGTGGGGGACAGGCTAGACCCAATGAGCAGTTCTTC.

This clone occurred a few times. This chain joins TRBV7-2 and TRBJ2-1; TRBD2 aligns across 13 bases. Germline CDR1 reads SGHTA; CDR2 reads FQGNSA. The CDR3 runs to 17 residues. V was clipped by 4 bases and J by 8 bases; unmatched bases: 11. CDR3 sequence (DNA): TGTGCCAGCAGCTCACTGGGACTAGCGGGGAGTAAGGATGAGCAGTTCTTC. Protein product: CASSSLGLAGSKDEQFF.

The CDR3 loop reads CASSLNRGRSPLHF. The CDR3 DNA reads as TGTGCCAGCAGTTTAAACAGGGGGCGATCACCCCTCCACTTT. The rearrangement uses TRBV27 and TRBJ1-6; 9 nucleotides align to TRBD1. CDR3 length equals 14 residues. V was clipped by 2 bases and J by 10 bases; unmatched bases: 3. The V gene's germline CDR1 is MNHEY and CDR2 SMNVEV (reference sequence).

The genes are TRBV5-1 and TRBJ2-3; no reliable D call. With 7 bases removed from V and 3 bases from J, the gap between germline ends came to 9 bases. Germline CDR1 reads SGHRS; CDR2 reads YFSETQ. This CDR3 is built from 12 residues. Written as DNA, the CDR3 is TGCGCCAGCTCTCCGGTGACAGATACGCAGTATTTT. Translating gives CASSPVTDTQYF.

This chain uses TRBV29-1 with TRBJ1-1; 11 bases agree with TRBD1. The CDR3 totals 15 residues. Germline V gene data show CDR1 as SQVTM and CDR2 as ANQGSEA. The junction had 4 bases not matched to a gene; V was cut back by 4 bases and J by 0 bases. CDR3 sequence reads: CSVVGQGGMNTEAFF. DNA for the CDR3: TGCAGCGTTGTGGGACAGGGGGGGATGAACACTGAAGCTTTCTTT.

The V and J genes are TRBV6-5 and TRBJ1-2, with D perhaps TRBD1 (5 bases). V gave up 0 bases and J gave up 8 bases, with 13 bases separating them. The CDR3 is made up of 14 amino acids. CDR1 MNHEY and CDR2 SVGAGI come from the germline V gene. The CDR3 sequence is CASSYSVRRGGYTF. DNA for the CDR3: TGTGCCAGCAGTTACTCAGTCCGGAGGGGAGGCTACACCTTC.

This clone turned up a few times. The chain is built from TRBV10-3 and TRBJ2-7; 11 nucleotides agree with TRBD2. This CDR3 region has 19 residues. CDR1 and CDR2 from the germline V gene are ENHRY and SYGVKD. V lost 3 bases and J lost 0; bases outside the gene matches: 13. The CDR3: CAISESTSGTQGSSYEQYF. The CDR3 DNA reads as TGTGCCATCAGTGAATCGACTAGCGGGACCCAAGGGAGCTCCTACGAGCAGTACTTC.